One sample yielded the 20 T cell receptor beta chains listed below, sequenced in a study of cytomegalovirus exposure and HLA in healthy donors. Vbeta (60) and Jbeta (13) primers were used in the PCR. Using immunoSEQ multiplex PCR, the repertoire was profiled, and TCRdb retains in-frame clones only, with some absent. The data show 150,000 to 180,000 clones, around 79% seen once. The sequenced sample consisted of PBMCs. Every receptor here comes from a man aged 18 to 35 in good health and CMV-seronegative.

The CDR3 sequence: CASRFGETQYF. The CDR3 region has the DNA TGTGCCAGCAGGTTCGGGGAGACCCAGTACTTC. V is TRBV2 and J is TRBJ2-5; D uncertain. The CDR3 extends over 11 amino acids. Deletions cut 6 bases from V and 5 bases from J, with 7 bases between. Looked up from germline, CDR1 is SNHLY and CDR2 is FYNNEI.

The chain employs TRBV28 and TRBJ2-7; 12 bases are a match to TRBD2. This CDR3 comprises 16 residues. V shed 1 base, J shed 5 bases, and the junction held 6 bases outside the gene matches. CDR1 and CDR2 (germline): MDHEN, SYDVKM. The CDR3 nucleotides are TGTGCCAGCAGTTTATACCTAGCGGGAGGGATCCACGAGCAGTACTTC. Protein product: CASSLYLAGGIHEQYF.

This clone has a handful of counts. The rearrangement uses TRBV2 and TRBJ1-4; TRBD1 might be the D (5 bases). Per the germline V gene, CDR1 is SNHLY and CDR2 is FYNNEI. The CDR3 has 13 amino acids. V lost 3 bases and J 8 bases, leaving 10 bases between the germline ends. The chain's CDR3 is CASSDQGREKLFF. In nucleotides, the CDR3 is TGTGCCAGCAGTGACCAGGGTAGGGAAAAACTGTTTTTT.

This clone was observed once. The chain recombines TRBV28 with TRBJ2-5; TRBD1 matches at 9 bases. This CDR3 comprises 12 residues. Germline V lookup: CDR1 MDHEN, CDR2 SYDVKM. Here the CDR3 reads CGTGGRGETQYF. The CDR3 coding sequence is TGTGGCACAGGGGGCCGAGGGGAGACCCAGTACTTC.

This clone is a singleton in its sample. The rearrangement links TRBV7-7 to TRBJ2-5; no firm D call. TRBJ2-7 matches the DNA end more closely, so the J call is doubtful. The CDR3 length is 13 residues. From germline, CDR1 is SSHAT and CDR2 FNYEAQ (reference sequence). In DNA, the CDR3 is TGTGCCAGCAGCCCAAGTTCCTCCTACGAGCAGTACTTC. The encoded protein is CASSPSSSYEQYF.

V is TRBV27 and J is TRBJ2-2; a possible D gene is TRBD2 (5 bases). Germline V gene lookup returns CDR1 MNHEY and CDR2 SMNVEV (reference sequence). The CDR3 runs 13 residues. Trimming left V 3 bases short and J 10 bases short, with 12 bases between. CDR3 sequence reads: CASSFGPGVELFF. The CDR3 bases are TGTGCCAGCAGTTTTGGTCCCGGGGTGGAGCTGTTTTTT.

This rearrangement joins TRBV4-1 to TRBJ1-1; 9 bases are shared with TRBD1. CDR1 is MGHRA, CDR2 YSYEKL, per germline. V was clipped by 6 bases and J by 0 bases; unmatched bases: 11. The CDR3 spans 17 residues. The CDR3 nucleotides are TGCGCCAGCAGGCGGCTTGGGACAGGGACCATGAACACTGAAGCTTTCTTT. Its protein is CASRRLGTGTMNTEAFF.

Only one count was recorded for this clone. This rearrangement joins TRBV7-2 to TRBJ1-1; unclear D gene. CDR1 and CDR2 from the germline V gene are SGHTA and FQGNSA. This CDR3 is built from 15 residues. V was pared by 1 base and J by 3 bases, with 12 bases between. Here the CDR3 DNA reads TGTGCCAGCAGCTTAGGAGGCGCGGGCTACACTGAAGCTTTCTTT. Its translation is CASSLGGAGYTEAFF.

V usage is TRBV30 and J usage is TRBJ1-6; D possibly corresponds to TRBD1 (5 bases). Looked up from germline, CDR1 is GTSNPN and CDR2 is SVGIG (reference sequence). The CDR3 has 16 residues. V was cut by 3 bases and J by 2 bases, with 14 bases left in between. The CDR3 sequence is CAWSADWGAYNSPLHF. Here the CDR3 DNA reads TGTGCCTGGAGCGCAGATTGGGGCGCCTATAATTCACCCCTCCACTTT.

This clone was recorded only once. The chain recombines TRBV11-3 with TRBJ2-2, with a tentative D call TRBD1 (5 bases). V was trimmed by 0 bases and J by 9 bases, leaving 8 bases between them. The CDR3 spans 13 residues. CDR1 and CDR2 from the germline V gene are SGHNT and YENEEA. The CDR3 protein is CASSLDRQWELFF. CDR3 coding DNA: TGTGCCAGCAGCTTAGATAGACAGTGGGAGCTGTTTTTT.

This clone was seen only a few times. V gene TRBV4-1 combines with J gene TRBJ1-5, with a possible D match to TRBD1 (6 bases). This CDR3 has 16 amino acids. CDR1 is MGHRA and CDR2 is YSYEKL in the germline V gene. Deletions cut 5 bases from V and 3 bases from J, with 17 bases between. The CDR3 DNA reads TGCGCCAGCAGCTTAAGCGGGACACGGCTCAATCAGCCCCAGCATTTT. Encoded protein: CASSLSGTRLNQPQHF.

The V and J genes are TRBV9 and TRBJ2-5, with 8 bases that match TRBD1. The germline V gene has CDR1 SGDLS and CDR2 YYNGEE. The CDR3 consists of 13 residues. V lost 3 bases, J lost 3 bases, and 1 base stayed unmatched. CDR3 bases: TGTGCCAGCAGCGCGGACAGGGAAGAGACCCAGTACTTC. Translation gives CASSADREETQYF. The variable domain in full, completed from reference TRBV9 and TRBJ2-5, reads DSGVTQTPKHLITATGQRVTLRCSPRSGDLSVYWYQQSLDQGLQFLIQYYNGEERAKGNILERFSAQQFPDLHSELNLSSLELGDSALYFCASSADREETQYFGPGTRLLVL.

This clone was seen just once. V usage is TRBV27 and J usage is TRBJ2-3; 7 bases are a match to TRBD1. The trim removed 7 bases at V and 4 bases at J, leaving 8 bases unmatched. Per the germline V gene, CDR1 is MNHEY and CDR2 is SMNVEV (reference sequence). The CDR3 extends over 14 amino acids. This CDR3 is CASTMTGSPDTQYF. For the CDR3, the DNA is TGTGCCAGCACCATGACAGGGAGCCCAGATACGCAGTATTTT.

The chain has TRBV9 and TRBJ2-1; 12 bases match TRBD2. Germline CDR1 and CDR2: SGDLS and YYNGEE. V shed 0 bases, J shed 0 bases, and the junction held 16 bases outside the gene matches. The CDR3 has 22 amino acids. CDR3 in amino acids: CASSVVPALAGGHPSSYNEQFF. In DNA, the CDR3 is TGTGCCAGCAGCGTAGTTCCCGCACTAGCGGGAGGACATCCGAGCTCCTACAATGAGCAGTTCTTC.

The V gene is TRBV4-3, the J gene TRBJ2-7; the D gene is possibly TRBD1 (6 bases). Trimming removed 7 bases at V and 6 bases at J, with 19 bases between. There are 14 residues in the CDR3. The germline CDR1 and CDR2 sequences are LGHNA and YSLEER. In DNA form, the CDR3 reads TGCGCCAGCACACCAGGGGTGGGAGTAGGCGAGCAGTACTTC. This gives the protein CASTPGVGVGEQYF.

This chain links TRBV18 with TRBJ1-4, with TRBD1 matching over 9 bases. The junction had 6 bases not matched to a gene; V was cut back by 3 bases and J by 7 bases. The CDR3 spans 15 residues. The germline V gene has CDR1 KGHSH and CDR2 LQKENI. The CDR3 DNA is TGTGCCAGCTCACCCCCAAAGGACAGGGGTGAAAAACTGTTTTTT. Translated: CASSPPKDRGEKLFF.

This chain's CDR3 is CASSFETGTSGSNEQFF. DNA of the CDR3: TGTGCCAGCAGCTTTGAAACCGGGACTAGCGGGAGCAATGAGCAGTTCTTC. The V gene is TRBV7-2, the J gene TRBJ2-1; 14 bases line up with TRBD2. The CDR3 loop spans 17 amino acids. Germline-derived CDR1 and CDR2 are SGHTA and FQGNSA. J lost 6 bases, V lost 3 bases, and 7 bases had no gene match. Based on the CDR3 plus reference TRBV7-2 and TRBJ2-1, the full variable domain is GAGVSQSPSNKVTEKGKDVELRCDPISGHTALYWYRQSLGQGLEFLIYFQGNSAPDKSGLPSDRFSAERTGGSVSTLTIQRTQQEDSAVYLCASSFETGTSGSNEQFFGPGTRLTVL.

The CDR3: CASSQDWRGETQYF. CDR3 in DNA: TGCGCCAGCAGCCAAGATTGGAGGGGAGAGACCCAGTACTTC. This chain connects TRBV4-1 to TRBJ2-5, with a tentative D call TRBD2 (6 bases). CDR3 length equals 14 residues. Looked up from germline, CDR1 is MGHRA and CDR2 is YSYEKL. V lost 0 bases and J lost 4, with 9 bases in between.

This rearrangement joins TRBV4-3 to TRBJ2-2; the match to TRBD2 covers 12 bases. V lost 1 base to trimming and J lost 7 bases; unmatched junction nucleotides: 4. This CDR3 is built from 16 residues. The V gene's germline CDR1 is LGHNA and CDR2 YSLEER. The CDR3 DNA follows: TGCGCCAGCAGCCAAGGACTAGCGGGAGTAGGCGGGGAGCTGTTTTTT. Amino acid sequence: CASSQGLAGVGGELFF.

This chain joins TRBV9 and TRBJ2-6, with a possible D match to TRBD2 (5 bases). The CDR3 extends over 14 amino acids. Per germline, CDR1 SGDLS and CDR2 YYNGEE. The V and J ends lost 4 bases and 4 bases respectively, with 9 bases between them. The chain's CDR3 is CASSPGLGANVLTF. The CDR3 coding sequence is TGTGCCAGCAGCCCGGGGTTGGGGGCCAACGTCCTGACTTTC.